This T cell receptor (beta chain) was observed in a study of OX40 agonist ivuxolimab in advanced cancers. For the study at large: Partial responses were achieved by three patients, of whom one had hepatocellular carcinoma and two had cutaneous melanoma. Broader study findings: Clonal expansion by week 6 occurred in CD4+ and CD8+ blood T cells (at 0.1 to 3.0 mg/kg).

Of note for this clone: Its specificity is unknown.

Sequencing was performed with immunoSEQ multiplex PCR; in TCRdb, only in-frame clones are kept and a portion is missing. The table shows over 40,000 clones, with around 80% occurring only once. Individuals having autoimmune disease history or systemic immunosuppression were not enrolled. The CDR3 is 11 amino acids. The V gene's germline CDR1 is SGHDT and CDR2 YYEEEE. V was shortened by 4 bases and J by 4 bases, with 3 bases between the two germline ends. V gene TRBV5-6 combines with J gene TRBJ2-1; no clear D. The receptor was isolated from an adult with an advanced solid tumor such as melanoma, head and neck, liver or kidney cancer. The material was CD4+ or CD8+ T cells sorted from blood, obtained in a trial of the OX40 agonist ivuxolimab. Here the CDR3 reads CASSQYNEQFF. In nucleotides, the CDR3 is TGTGCCAGCAGCCAATACAATGAGCAGTTCTTC.